This passage covers 8 T cell receptor beta chains from one sample sequenced in a study of Graves' ophthalmopathy and Graves' hyperthyroidism. Beta-chain TCR CDR3 regions were amplified from RNA transcripts. The workflow started with a first-round RT-PCR run with HTBI primers and then moved on to a second-round multiplex PCR. TCRdb re-derived calls from the multiplex PCR reads in MiXCR, one entry per CDR3 protein. The sample shows 660,000 or so distinct CDR3 sequences, roughly 41% of them seen only once. The sequenced sample consisted of peripheral blood. These TCRs come from an adult man with Graves' ophthalmopathy.

This clonotype came up many times. The gene calls are TRBV4-1 and TRBJ1-6; the D is unclear. Per germline, CDR1 MGHRA and CDR2 YSYEKL. The CDR3 has 14 amino acids. V was clipped by 4 bases and J by 9 bases, with 13 bases between them. The CDR3 loop is CASSLPPDGSPLHF. As DNA, the CDR3 is TGCGCCAGCAGCCTACCACCCGACGGTTCACCCCTCCACTTT.

This clonotype was picked up a small number of times. J is TRBJ1-5 and V is TRBV12-5; TRBD1 is a possible D gene (6 bases). The CDR3 is 16 amino acids. The ends were cut back, 2 bases at V and 3 bases at J, with 14 bases in the middle. The germline CDR1 and CDR2 sequences are LGHNT and FRNRAP. Here the CDR3 DNA reads TGTGCTAGTGGTTTGACATCCGGGGGCTACAATCAGCCCCAGCATTTT. It translates to CASGLTSGGYNQPQHF.

This rearrangement joins TRBV5-1 to TRBJ2-2, with 11 bases matching TRBD2. This CDR3 region has 16 residues. Germline V gives CDR1 SGHRS, CDR2 YFSETQ. The trim removed 1 base at V and 4 bases at J, leaving 3 bases unmatched. The CDR3 spells CASSLRTSGSTGELFF. The CDR3 DNA follows: TGCGCCAGCAGCTTGAGAACTAGCGGGAGCACCGGGGAGCTGTTTTTT. Full variable domain (remainder filled in from reference TRBV5-1 and TRBJ2-2): KAGVTQTPRYLIKTRGQQVTLSCSPISGHRSVSWYQQTPGQGLQFLFEYFSETQRNKGNFPGRFSGRQFSNSRSEMNVSTLELGDSALYLCASSLRTSGSTGELFFGEGSRLTVL.

This clonotype came up many times. The chain recombines TRBV7-2 with TRBJ2-7; 7 nucleotides agree with TRBD2. The V gene's germline CDR1 is SGHTA and CDR2 FQGNSA. The ends lost 2 bases at V and 3 bases at J; junction bases unmatched: 7. The CDR3 extends over 15 amino acids. DNA for the CDR3: TGTGCCAGCAGCTTACGTAGGGGAGGGAGCTACGAGCAGTACTTC. Translation: CASSLRRGGSYEQYF.

The chain joins TRBV25-1 to TRBJ1-2, with D possibly being TRBD1 (6 bases). The V end was cut by 11 bases, the J end by 2 bases, with 12 bases between. Germline V gives CDR1 MGHDK, CDR2 SYGVNS. This CDR3 spans 12 amino acids. CDR3: CAHGQSNYGYTF. CDR3 sequence (DNA): TGTGCCCATGGACAGTCCAACTATGGCTACACCTTC.

This clonotype was found once. V and J are TRBV19 and TRBJ2-7; 7 bases map to TRBD2. The CDR3 is 15 amino acids. V was pared by 9 bases and J by 3 bases, with 14 bases of the junction left unmatched. From germline, CDR1 is LNHDA and CDR2 SQIVND (reference sequence). The CDR3 region is CASSQVPGLNYEQYF. CDR3 coding DNA: TGTGCCAGCAGCCAAGTTCCGGGACTAAACTACGAGCAGTACTTC. Filled out from reference TRBV19 and TRBJ2-7, the complete variable domain reads DGGITQSPKYLFRKEGQNVTLSCEQNLNHDAMYWYRQDPGQGLRLIYYSQIVNDFQKGDIAEGYSVSREKKESFPLTVTSAQKNPTAFYLCASSQVPGLNYEQYFGPGTRLTVT.

This clonotype was counted many times. V usage is TRBV9 and J usage is TRBJ2-5; 14 bases map to TRBD2. Germline V gene sequence: CDR1 SGDLS, CDR2 YYNGEE. V lost 4 bases and J lost 4; bases outside the gene matches: 9. CDR3 size: 17 residues. Here the CDR3 DNA reads TGTGCCAGCAGCCCACTTGGGACTAGCGGGGGAATAGAGACCCAGTACTTC. Translated: CASSPLGTSGGIETQYF.

This clonotype was counted at least ten times. V is TRBV7-9 and J is TRBJ2-7; D is possibly TRBD1 (6 bases). CDR1 and CDR2 (germline): SEHNR, FQNEAQ (reference sequence). V lost 5 bases and J 3 bases, leaving 8 bases between the germline ends. The CDR3 contains 12 residues. The CDR3 DNA reads as TGTGCCAGCAGCCGGACAGTCTACGAGCAGTACTTC. Translated: CASSRTVYEQYF.